Following are 22 T cell receptor beta chains from one sample sequenced in a study of T cells after yellow fever vaccination. TCRdb itself ran the 5' RACE reads through MiXCR, one entry per CDR3 protein. This sample has about 320,000 distinct CDR3 sequences, with about 6.9% found just once. The sample consisted of PBMCs, taken about 49 days after the first yellow fever vaccination. The receptor source for this set is a young man who received the YFV17D yellow fever vaccine.

This clonotype was counted many times. V usage is TRBV10-3 and J usage is TRBJ2-1, with no clear D. With 8 bases removed from V and 3 bases from J, the gap between germline ends came to 8 bases. This CDR3 has 12 residues. Germline assignment: CDR1 ENHRY and CDR2 SYGVKD. The CDR3 spells CAIGDNYNEQFF. Here the CDR3 DNA reads TGTGCCATCGGCGACAACTACAATGAGCAGTTCTTC.

This clonotype came up a few times. The rearrangement links TRBV5-6 to TRBJ1-2; TRBD1 matches 11 bases. Trimming at V came to 4 bases and at J to 0 bases, leaving 5 bases not matched to a gene. The CDR3 is made up of 16 amino acids. The germline CDR1 and CDR2 sequences are SGHDT and YYEEEE. CDR3 region: CASSLGTGGTNYGYTF. The CDR3 nucleotides read TGTGCCAGCAGCCTAGGGACAGGGGGAACTAACTATGGCTACACCTTC. Based on the CDR3 plus reference TRBV5-6 and TRBJ1-2, the full variable domain is DAGVTQSPTHLIKTRGQQVTLRCSPKSGHDTVSWYQQALGQGPQFIFQYYEEEERQRGNFPDRFSGHQFPNYSSELNVNALLLGDSALYLCASSLGTGGTNYGYTFGSGTRLTVV.

This chain uses TRBV21-1 with TRBJ2-7; the D call TRBD1 from the table was never checked on the DNA. TRBV21-1 is shown as a pseudogene. CDR3 length: 15 residues. In nucleotides, the CDR3 is TGTGCCAGCAGCAAAGAAAACAGGCTCTCCTACGAGCAGTACTTC. Translated, it gives CASSKENRLSYEQYF.

There are a few counts of this clonotype. The chain recombines TRBV5-1 with TRBJ1-5; TRBD1 matches at 7 bases. The length of the CDR3 is 15 residues. Germline lookup yields CDR1 SGHRS and CDR2 YFSETQ. V was pared by 2 bases and J by 4 bases, with 6 bases of the junction left unmatched. For the CDR3, the DNA is TGCGCCAGCAGCTTAGATCCGGGACAGAATCAGCCCCAGCATTTT. Protein product: CASSLDPGQNQPQHF.

This clonotype showed up many times. This chain joins TRBV5-1 and TRBJ1-2; D is possibly TRBD1 (5 bases). In germline, CDR1 is SGHRS, CDR2 YFSETQ. The V and J ends lost 0 bases and 4 bases respectively, with 10 bases between them. The CDR3 contains 14 residues. The CDR3 bases are TGCGCCAGCAGCTTGGACCAGGGTGCCTATGGCTACACCTTC. Its translation: CASSLDQGAYGYTF.

The chain combines TRBV9 with TRBJ1-6; D unclear. V lost 2 bases and J 5 bases, leaving 8 bases between the germline ends. The CDR3 covers 14 residues. Germline CDR1 and CDR2: SGDLS and YYNGEE. CDR3 protein: CASSVQDNNSPLHF. The CDR3 DNA sequence: TGTGCCAGCAGCGTCCAGGATAATAATTCACCCCTCCACTTT.

This clonotype was counted many times. The J gene is TRBJ1-1, the V gene TRBV12-3 or TRBV12-4, with TRBD1 as a possible D gene (5 bases). This CDR3 has 12 residues. V lost 3 bases and J 11 bases, leaving 13 bases between the germline ends. The DNA for the CDR3 is TGTGCCAGCAGTTTTTTAGGGGTCGGGGCTTTCTTT. Amino acid sequence: CASSFLGVGAFF.

As to this clonotype: A read error may be the cause here, since a much bigger clone is one base away. The rearrangement joins TRBV5-4 to TRBJ2-5; possible D gene TRBD2, 6 bases. This CDR3 region has 13 residues. Germline V gene lookup returns CDR1 SGHNT and CDR2 YYREEE (reference sequence). CDR3 protein: CTSSFGGEETQYF. CDR3 bases: TGTACCAGCAGCTTCGGCGGGGAAGAGACCCAGTACTTC.

This clonotype has just a few counts. At one boundary the junction diverges from the germline segment, which might be a read error. The chain carries TRBV4-3 and TRBJ2-4; D gene unclear. The CDR3 extends over 16 amino acids. Germline V lookup: CDR1 LGHNA, CDR2 YSLEER. The DNA of the CDR3 is TGCGCCAGCAGCCAGGAAGCCCAGGTTGCCAGAAACATTCAGTACTTC. This codes for CASSQEAQVARNIQYF.

V gene TRBV11-1 combines with J gene TRBJ2-5, with D tentatively TRBD2 (5 bases). Trimming pared 5 bases from V and 2 bases from J, leaving 18 bases between. The CDR3 consists of 16 residues. Germline CDR1 SGHAT, CDR2 FQDESV (reference sequence). For the CDR3, the DNA is TGTGCCAGCAGCCACGGGAAGGCGGGCCTTCAAGAGACCCAGTACTTC. Protein sequence: CASSHGKAGLQETQYF.

There are a few counts of this clonotype. The V and J genes are TRBV5-1 and TRBJ2-2; 7 nucleotides align to TRBD2. The CDR3 has 16 amino acids. V dropped 0 bases and J dropped 6; count of bases not matched to a gene: 8. Germline V lookup: CDR1 SGHRS, CDR2 YFSETQ. CDR3 protein: CASSLEASGVSGELFF. The CDR3 DNA reads as TGCGCCAGCAGCTTGGAAGCTAGCGGAGTTTCCGGGGAGCTGTTTTTT.

This clonotype turned up a few times. The rearrangement joins TRBV12-3 or TRBV12-4 to TRBJ1-4; a weak D match, TRBD1 (5 bases). CDR3 length equals 15 residues. V gave up 5 bases and J gave up 4 bases, with 14 bases separating them. CDR3 DNA: TGTGCCAGCAGTCCTGGCGGGGGGGGTAATGAAAAACTGTTTTTT. Translating it yields CASSPGGGGNEKLFF.

To note about this clonotype: A much larger clone differs from this one at a single base, so this may be a read error. The rearrangement joins TRBV20-1 to TRBJ1-1; D not resolved. CDR1 and CDR2 (germline): DFQATT, SNEGSKA (reference sequence). The CDR3 has 14 amino acids. CDR3: CSGEGEGVNAEAFF. The CDR3 DNA reads TGCAGTGGGGAGGGTGAGGGAGTGAACGCTGAAGCTTTCTTT.

This clonotype came up many times. The junction differs from germline at one of its ends, possibly a read error. The chain employs TRBV20-1 and TRBJ2-3; 10 bases line up with TRBD2. The CDR3 length is 14 residues. CDR1 is DFQATT and CDR2 is SNEGSKA in the germline V gene (reference sequence). CDR3: CSAKSGGARDTQYF. Written as DNA, the CDR3 is TGCAGTGCCAAAAGCGGGGGGGCCCGAGATACGCAATATTTT.

This clonotype was counted at least ten times. The CDR3 here is CASSLRVELANNEQFF. CDR3 bases: TGTGCCAGCAGCTTACGGGTAGAGCTCGCCAACAATGAGCAGTTCTTC. V and J are TRBV7-3 and TRBJ2-1; no clear D. Germline V gives CDR1 SGHTA, CDR2 FQGTGA. The CDR3 totals 16 residues. Trimming removed 2 bases from V and 5 bases from J, with 16 bases in between.

This clonotype was counted between two and nine times. This rearrangement joins TRBV27 to TRBJ1-5; no reliable D call. CDR3 length: 13 amino acids. Per the germline V gene, CDR1 is MNHEY and CDR2 is SMNVEV (reference sequence). Trimming removed 6 bases from V and 7 bases from J, with 13 bases in between. CDR3: CASSLTVGQPQHF. The CDR3 nucleotides read TGTGCCAGCAGCCTAACAGTGGGGCAGCCCCAGCATTTT.

The rearrangement uses TRBV7-3 and TRBJ2-5; no definite D call. The CDR3 runs 16 residues. Germline CDR1 SGHTA, CDR2 FQGTGA. Trimming left V 0 bases short and J 0 bases short, with 11 bases between. This CDR3 is CASSLTGLGNQETQYF. Written as DNA, the CDR3 is TGTGCCAGCAGCTTAACGGGGTTAGGGAACCAAGAGACCCAGTACTTC.

The CDR3 region has the DNA TGTGCCAGCTCCGGACTTAATAGCAATCAGCCCCAGCATTTT. This encodes CASSGLNSNQPQHF. V is TRBV7-2 and J is TRBJ1-5, with D unresolved. The germline gives CDR1 SGHTA, CDR2 FQGNSA. The CDR3 runs to 14 residues. Trimming left V 8 bases short and J 0 bases short, with 11 bases between.

This clonotype showed up many times. The chain links TRBV5-5 to TRBJ1-2; no clear D. CDR3 size: 13 residues. Germline V gene sequence: CDR1 SGHKS, CDR2 YYEKEE (reference sequence). V was trimmed by 1 base and J by 4 bases, leaving 8 bases between them. The CDR3 sequence: CASSLSRSYGYTF. In nucleotides, the CDR3 is TGTGCCAGCAGCTTGTCTCGGAGCTATGGCTACACCTTC.

This clonotype came up many times. This sequence joins TRBV20-1 and TRBJ1-1; 9 bases match TRBD1. The trim removed 2 bases at V and 4 bases at J, leaving 8 bases unmatched. The CDR3 loop spans 15 amino acids. CDR1 and CDR2 from the germline V gene are DFQATT and SNEGSKA (reference sequence). This CDR3 is CSARNGDREVTEAFF. The CDR3 DNA sequence: TGCAGTGCTAGAAATGGGGACAGGGAGGTCACTGAAGCTTTCTTT.

The chain uses TRBV5-1 and TRBJ1-2, with D possibly being TRBD1 (5 bases). V was clipped by 3 bases and J by 3 bases, with 15 bases between them. Germline V gives CDR1 SGHRS, CDR2 YFSETQ. The CDR3 is made up of 15 amino acids. The CDR3 region is CASSSDGGIYYGYTF. The CDR3 DNA sequence: TGCGCCAGCAGCTCCGACGGGGGGATATACTATGGCTACACCTTC.

This clonotype occurred a few times. In DNA form, the CDR3 reads TGCAGTGCTAGGGCCGGGACTAGCAGAGTCTACGAGCAGTACGTC. This gives the protein CSARAGTSRVYEQYV. V is TRBV20-1 and J is TRBJ2-7; the match to TRBD2 covers 9 bases. The V gene end was trimmed by 3 bases and the J gene end by 3 bases; junction bases not matched to a gene: 9. The CDR3 runs 15 residues. Germline V gives CDR1 DFQATT, CDR2 SNEGSKA (reference sequence).